This TCR beta chain was retrieved from a study of blood T cells in healthy people across ages. This clonotype has a handful of counts. Its antigen remains unidentified. Study results and limitations: Versus aged donors, long-lived donors had higher diversity and more naive CD4+ cells. Shifts in expanded clonotypes may have been confounded by donor CMV status, which was unknown. Diversity figures derived from one million T cells were judged to underestimate the true value.

The germline V gene encodes CDR1 MNHEY and CDR2 SVGEGT. This CDR3 contains 12 residues. Trimming shortened V by 8 bases and J by 3 bases, and 10 bases separated the two germline ends. Combining a sample-barcoded 5' primer with a J-beta primer mix, a second PCR ran for roughly 6 to 12 cycles. Template switching added a 12-random-nucleotide identifier to every cDNA molecule. Each CDR3 protein is one row after TCRdb ran MiXCR on the 5' RACE reads. Of around 790,000 distinct CDR3 sequences in the sample, about 42% were seen once. The rearrangement uses TRBV6-2 or TRBV6-3 and TRBJ2-5; D gene uncertain. The TCR comes from a man aged 60 to 75 in good health. Specimen: blood. For the CDR3, the DNA is TGTGCCAGCGGACCACTTAAAGAGACCCAGTACTTC. As protein: CASGPLKETQYF.